The 9 T cell receptor beta chains below all came from one sample that was sequenced in a study of shared clonotypes between healthy human individuals. Assay: immunoSEQ multiplex PCR; the TCRdb copy retains only in-frame clones and omits some. Of some 2.1 million clones listed, roughly 95% are singletons. Input material: naive CD4+ T cells sorted from blood. As for subset: CD45RA+ positively selected. These receptors were collected from a man younger than 35 in good health.

V is TRBV6-5 and J is TRBJ2-2; D gene unclear. The germline V gene has CDR1 MNHEY and CDR2 SVGAGI. The CDR3 is 14 amino acids. V shed 2 bases and J shed 1 base, with 5 bases lying between them. CDR3 region: CASSYHGNTGELFF. In nucleotides, the CDR3 is TGTGCCAGCAGTTACCATGGGAACACCGGGGAGCTGTTTTTT.

This chain uses TRBV29-1 with TRBJ1-3, with a possible D match to TRBD1 (5 bases). The V and J ends lost 6 bases and 0 bases respectively, with 15 bases between them. Germline V gene data show CDR1 as SQVTM and CDR2 as ANQGSEA. The CDR3 is made up of 15 amino acids. The CDR3 nucleotides read TGCAGCGTGGGTTTTACAGGTTCCTCTGGAAACACCATATATTTT. The encoded protein is CSVGFTGSSGNTIYF.

This rearrangement joins TRBV11-2 to TRBJ2-5; 8 nucleotides match TRBD2. The junction had 14 bases not matched to a gene; V was cut back by 5 bases and J by 3 bases. Per germline, CDR1 SGHAT and CDR2 FQNNGV. This CDR3 comprises 17 residues. The CDR3 is CASSPHPRTSLKETQYF. In DNA form, the CDR3 reads TGTGCCAGCAGCCCACATCCCCGGACTAGCCTAAAAGAGACCCAGTACTTC.

The chain combines TRBV19 with TRBJ1-6, with 7 bases identical to TRBD1. The CDR3 has 17 residues. With 0 bases clipped from V and 5 bases from J, the junction kept 7 bases outside the gene matches. Germline loops: CDR1 LNHDA, CDR2 SQIVND (reference sequence). CDR3 sequence reads: CASSIDTTGTNNSPLHF. The CDR3 nucleotides read TGTGCCAGTAGTATAGACACGACAGGGACGAATAATTCACCCCTCCACTTT.

The gene calls are TRBV5-4 and TRBJ2-3, with 7 positions matching TRBD2. Unmatched junction bases numbered 8, after V lost 0 bases and J lost 4 bases. CDR1 and CDR2 from the germline V gene are SGHNT and YYREEE (reference sequence). The CDR3 runs 16 residues. CDR3 sequence: CASSLGRGSEADTQYF. CDR3 DNA: TGTGCCAGCAGCTTGGGTCGCGGGAGCGAGGCAGATACGCAGTATTTT.

This clone turned up a few times. The V gene is TRBV4-2, the J gene TRBJ1-2; 9 nucleotides align to TRBD1. The CDR3 sequence is 14 residues long. Germline V gene data show CDR1 as LGHNA and CDR2 as YNFKEQ. Losses at the gene ends were 4 bases for V and 4 bases for J; bases not matched to a gene: 4. The CDR3 protein is CASSRQGVSYGYTF. The CDR3 DNA sequence: TGTGCCAGCAGCCGACAGGGGGTTAGCTATGGCTACACCTTC.

This clone came up a few times. This sample also contains other DNA sequences that code for the same CDR3. V usage is TRBV2 and J usage is TRBJ1-2, with 7 bases matching TRBD1. Trimming cost V 2 bases and J 0 bases; bases outside gene matches: 0. Germline CDR1 reads SNHLY; CDR2 reads FYNNEI. There are 14 residues in the CDR3. The CDR3 nucleotides read TGTGCCAGCAGTGAACAGGGGGCTAACTATGGCTACACCTTC. Amino acids: CASSEQGANYGYTF.

This sequence joins TRBV6-1 and TRBJ2-2; D is unclear. The CDR3 runs 12 residues. V shed 7 bases and J shed 5 bases, with 8 bases lying between them. Germline V gives CDR1 MNHNS, CDR2 SASEGT. In nucleotides, the CDR3 is TGTGCCAGCAAGTATGGAACCGGGGAGCTGTTTTTT. This sequence encodes CASKYGTGELFF.

V is TRBV6-5 and J is TRBJ1-2; D is ambiguous. This CDR3 spans 15 amino acids. Trimming pared 0 bases from V and 3 bases from J, leaving 11 bases between. CDR1 MNHEY and CDR2 SVGAGI come from the germline V gene. The chain's CDR3 is CASSYSTLGDYGYTF. DNA of the CDR3: TGTGCCAGCAGTTACTCGACTTTAGGAGACTATGGCTACACCTTC.